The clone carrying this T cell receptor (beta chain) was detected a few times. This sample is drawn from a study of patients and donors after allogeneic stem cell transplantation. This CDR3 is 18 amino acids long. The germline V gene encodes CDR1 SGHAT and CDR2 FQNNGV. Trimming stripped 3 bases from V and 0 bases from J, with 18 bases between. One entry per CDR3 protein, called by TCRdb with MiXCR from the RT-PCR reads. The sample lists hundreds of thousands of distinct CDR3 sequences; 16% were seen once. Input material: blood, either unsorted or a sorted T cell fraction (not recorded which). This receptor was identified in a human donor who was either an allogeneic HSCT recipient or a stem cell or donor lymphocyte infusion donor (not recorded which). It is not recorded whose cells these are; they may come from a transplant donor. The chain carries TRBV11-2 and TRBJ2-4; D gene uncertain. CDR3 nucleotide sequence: TGTGCCAGCAGCTTGGGGTTAAGAGGACCGCTAGCCAAAAACATTCAGTACTTC. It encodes CASSLGLRGPLAKNIQYF.